Listed below are T cell receptor beta chains from one sample, sequenced in a study of cytomegalovirus exposure and HLA in healthy donors. Data came from immunoSEQ multiplex PCR; TCRdb stores just in-frame clones and leaves some out. Of 150,000 to 200,000 clones listed, approximately 81% are singletons. Sequencing input: PBMCs. These receptors all come from a woman younger than 35 in good health and CMV-seronegative. Both conserved end residues are part of each CDR3. A D gene is named only where the DNA matches it firmly. A row's size may be missing; if present it is once, few, many or a size class.

j_gene | v_gene | d_gene | abundance | CDR3nt | CDR3aa
TRBJ2-6 | TRBV6-4 | - | - | TGTGCCAGCAGTCGGCAGGGAGGTTTGACTGGGGCCAACGTCCTGACTTTC | CASSRQGGLTGANVLTF
TRBJ2-5 | TRBV11-2 | TRBD2 | - | TGTGCCAGCAGCTTGTATGGCGGGAGGGCTGAGGAGACCCAGTACTTC | CASSLYGGRAEETQYF
TRBJ2-1 | TRBV5-6 | - | - | TGTGCCAGCAGCCGTCGCTCCTACAATGAGCAGTTCTTC | CASSRRSYNEQFF
TRBJ2-7 | TRBV27 | - | - | TGTGCCAGCAGTTTATCGGGGCAGGGGAGTGAGCAGTACTTC | CASSLSGQGSEQYF
TRBJ2-3 | TRBV29-1 | - | once | TGCAGCTCTTCGAGGGGGTCAGATACGCAGTATTTT | CSSSRGSDTQYF
TRBJ2-7 | TRBV7-9 | TRBD2 | - | TGTGCCAGCAGCTTTTGGCTAGCGGGAGGTGGCGAGCAGTACTTC | CASSFWLAGGGEQYF
TRBJ2-7 | TRBV5-1 | - | - | TGCGCCAGCAGCTTGGGACCGACAGTCTACGAGCAGTACTTC | CASSLGPTVYEQYF
TRBJ1-5 | TRBV19 | - | - | TGTGCCAGTAGTATTGCCCCTGACAGATTTAGCAATCAGCCCCAGCATTTT | CASSIAPDRFSNQPQHF
TRBJ2-1 | TRBV7-3 | - | - | TGTGCCAGCAGCTTAAATGGGGGGAATTCCTACAATGAGCAGTTCTTC | CASSLNGGNSYNEQFF
TRBJ2-3 | TRBV5-6 | - | - | TGTGCCAGCAGCTTGGCCGCAGATACGCAGTATTTT | CASSLAADTQYF
TRBJ1-2 | TRBV2 | TRBD1 | few | TGTGCCAGCAGTGAAGGACAGGGGGCTAACTATGGCTACACCTTC | CASSEGQGANYGYTF
TRBJ2-7 | TRBV18 | TRBD2 | - | TGTGCCAGCTCACCAGGTCCCCGACTAGCGGGAGGATACGAGCAGTACTTC | CASSPGPRLAGGYEQYF
TRBJ2-7 | TRBV28 | TRBD2 | once | TGTGCCAGCAGTCCTAGCGGTGGGGAGGCCCTCCTCGAGCAGTACTTC | CASSPSGGEALLEQYF
TRBJ2-3 | TRBV10-1 | TRBD2 | - | TGCGCCAGCAGTGTCGTACACAAACCGGGACTAGCGGGAGGGAGCACAGATACGCAGTATTTT | CASSVVHKPGLAGGSTDTQYF
TRBJ1-1 | TRBV5-5 | - | - | TGTGCCAGCAGCGCGAGAATTTATAACACTGAAGCTTTCTTT | CASSARIYNTEAFF
TRBJ1-2 | TRBV4-2 | - | few | TGTGCCAGCAGCCAAGATCCAGGGCGCTATGGCTACACCTTC | CASSQDPGRYGYTF
TRBJ2-7 | TRBV2 | TRBD2 | once | TGTGCCAGCAGTTTCGGACTAGCGGGAGGGGAAGACTACGAGCAGTACTTC | CASSFGLAGGEDYEQYF
TRBJ1-2 | TRBV11-1 | - | - | TGTGCCAGCAGCGCCTACAGGGCTGATGGCTACACCTTC | CASSAYRADGYTF
TRBJ2-4 | TRBV28 | TRBD1 | - | TGTGCCAGCAGCCAACAGGGGGTAGGCAAAAACATTCAGTACTTC | CASSQQGVGKNIQYF
TRBJ2-5 | TRBV5-1 | - | - | TGCGCCAGCAGGCGGGGGCTGGGGGAGACCCAGTACTTC | CASRRGLGETQYF
TRBJ2-5 | TRBV27 | - | - | TGTGCCAGCAGTTCCCTCCTGACAGGACGGGGTCCCGAGACCCAGTACTTC | CASSSLLTGRGPETQYF
TRBJ2-7 | TRBV6-6 | TRBD1 | - | TGTGCCACCAGCAGGGGGCAAGGTAGCTACGAGCAGTACTTC | CATSRGQGSYEQYF
TRBJ2-7 | TRBV4-1 | TRBD1 | few | TGCGCCAGCAGCCGATCCGGGACAGCCCTCACCTACGAGCAGTACTTC | CASSRSGTALTYEQYF
TRBJ2-5 | TRBV18 | TRBD2 | - | TGTGCCAGCACGCCGGGACTAACTCAAGAGACCCAGTACTTC | CASTPGLTQETQYF
TRBJ1-4 | TRBV28 | - | - | TGTGCCAGCAGGGTAGGGGGGGCGCAAGAAAAACTGTTTTTT | CASRVGGAQEKLFF
TRBJ1-2 | TRBV7-9 | - | - | TGTGCCAGCAGCCTCGACTCAAACTATGGCTACACCTTC | CASSLDSNYGYTF
TRBJ2-7 | TRBV4-3 | - | once | TGCGCCAGCAGCCAAGATTCGACGGAGTACTACGAGCAGTACTTC | CASSQDSTEYYEQYF
TRBJ2-1 | TRBV6-8 | TRBD1 | - | TGTGCCAGGATTGGGACAGGGCACGGTCTAGCGGAAGCCGAGCAGTTCTTC | CARIGTGHGLAEAEQFF
TRBJ1-5 | TRBV30 | - | - | TGTGCCTGGAGTAGAAGTACGGATCAGCCCCAGCATTTT | CAWSRSTDQPQHF
TRBJ2-1 | TRBV5-6 | TRBD1 | - | TGTGCCAGCAGCTTTACCCTCCCCGGGACAGATCGATACAATGAGCAGTTCTTC | CASSFTLPGTDRYNEQFF
TRBJ2-4 | TRBV6-8 | - | - | TGTGCCAGCAGTTATCTGAGTGTACAGTACTTC | CASSYLSVQYF
TRBJ1-3 | TRBV29-1 | TRBD1 | - | TGCAGCGGTTGGGACAGGGGCTCTGGAAACACCATATATTTT | CSGWDRGSGNTIYF
TRBJ2-3 | TRBV2 | TRBD2 | few | TGTGCCAGCAGTTTTTCCGGGACTAGGGAATATTTT | CASSFSGTREYF
TRBJ2-5 | TRBV7-9 | - | - | TGTTCCAGCAGCCCAAGGACAGGACTACAAGAGACCCAGTACTTC | CSSSPRTGLQETQYF
TRBJ2-2 | TRBV28 | TRBD1 | once | TGTGCCAGCAGTTCCACCGGGACAGGGGGAACCGGGGAGCTGTTTTTT | CASSSTGTGGTGELFF